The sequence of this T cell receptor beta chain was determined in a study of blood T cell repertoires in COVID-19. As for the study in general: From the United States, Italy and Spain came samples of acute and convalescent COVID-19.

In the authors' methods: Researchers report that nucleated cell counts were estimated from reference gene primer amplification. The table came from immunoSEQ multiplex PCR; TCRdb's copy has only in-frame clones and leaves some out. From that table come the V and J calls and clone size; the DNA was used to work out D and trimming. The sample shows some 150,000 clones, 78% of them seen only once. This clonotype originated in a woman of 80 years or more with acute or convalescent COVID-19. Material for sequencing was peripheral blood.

The CDR3 DNA follows: TGTGCCAGCAGTTCGGCGGGAGGCCCCTCCTACGAGCAGTACTTC. Residues: CASSSAGGPSYEQYF. This chain links TRBV28 with TRBJ2-7, with 8 nucleotides matching TRBD2. This CDR3 has 15 amino acids. Germline-derived CDR1 and CDR2 are MDHEN and SYDVKM. With 4 bases clipped from V and 0 bases from J, the junction kept 5 bases outside the gene matches.